These 14 T cell receptor beta chains originate from one sample sequenced in a study of post-analysis software for immune sequencing data. Tagging with unique molecular identifiers was a feature of the TCR beta cDNA libraries. TCRdb reprocessed the PCR reads with MiXCR, giving one entry per CDR3 protein. The sample lists about 820,000 distinct CDR3 sequences; about 50% were seen once. Notes on the study in general: The five TRBV segments detected at higher frequency in patients than in controls included TRBV5-6, TRBV5-1 and TRBV20-1.

Their antigen targets remain unknown. The sample consisted of blood. These receptors were taken from a girl between 5 and 17 years old with multiple sclerosis.

This sequence joins TRBV29-1 and TRBJ2-1; 7 bases are a match to TRBD1. Germline V gives CDR1 SQVTM, CDR2 ANQGSEA. Trimming at V came to 5 bases and at J to 7 bases, leaving 11 bases not matched to a gene. The CDR3 extends over 14 amino acids. CDR3 nucleotide sequence: TGCAGCGTTTCCCGACAGGGAAGCCAAAATGAGCAGTTCTTC. Its translation: CSVSRQGSQNEQFF.

This chain uses TRBV12-3 or TRBV12-4 with TRBJ2-7, with D tentatively TRBD1 (5 bases). The length of the CDR3 is 11 residues. The V gene lost 5 bases and the J gene lost 6 bases, with 8 bases spanning the gap. The DNA for the CDR3 is TGTGCCAGCAGTAAGGGGTTCGAGCAGTACTTC. Amino acids: CASSKGFEQYF.

This clonotype has a handful of counts. This chain joins TRBV7-3 and TRBJ2-1; D is perhaps TRBD2 (5 bases). This CDR3 has 13 amino acids. Germline CDR1 reads SGHTA; CDR2 reads FQGTGA. V was shortened by 2 bases and J by 14 bases, with 16 bases between the two germline ends. CDR3 sequence: CASSLADSWKKFF. In nucleotides, the CDR3 is TGTGCCAGCAGCTTAGCGGACTCCTGGAAAAAGTTCTTC.

The chain is built from TRBV20-1 and TRBJ2-4; D unresolved. The germline V and J ends were trimmed by 0 bases and 0 bases, with 12 bases remaining between them. In germline, CDR1 is DFQATT, CDR2 SNEGSKA (reference sequence). CDR3 size: 16 residues. The CDR3 nucleotides are TGCAGTGCTAGAGATGGTTGGGTGCTAGCCAAAAACATTCAGTACTTC. Amino acid sequence: CSARDGWVLAKNIQYF.

The chain links TRBV7-9 to TRBJ2-5, with D unclear. CDR3 size: 14 residues. V shed 5 bases and J shed 11 bases, with 21 bases lying between them. CDR1 SEHNR and CDR2 FQNEAQ come from the germline V gene (reference sequence). CDR3: CASSTSETYNEQYF. The CDR3 DNA follows: TGTGCCAGCAGCACAAGCGAAACCTACAATGAGCAGTACTTC.

This clonotype was recorded a few times. The rearrangement uses TRBV20-1 and TRBJ2-7; TRBD1 agrees at 8 bases. This CDR3 has 15 residues. Trimming at V came to 3 bases and at J to 0 bases, leaving 7 bases not matched to a gene. Germline V CDR1 and CDR2: DFQATT, SNEGSKA (reference sequence). CDR3 sequence: CSASGQGSGSYEQYF. The CDR3, as DNA: TGCAGTGCTAGCGGACAGGGATCGGGCTCCTACGAGCAGTACTTC.

Turning to this clonotype: The junction departs from the called germline gene at one end, perhaps through a read error. The chain carries TRBV7-9 and TRBJ2-1, with unresolved D. Germline V gene sequence: CDR1 SEHNR, CDR2 FQNEAQ (reference sequence). The CDR3 contains 13 residues. CDR3 DNA sequence: TGTGCCAGCAGCTTAACAGCCTACGATGAGCAGTTCTTC. It yields the protein CASSLTAYDEQFF. The full variable domain, completed using reference TRBV7-9 and TRBJ2-1, is DTGVSQNPRHKITKRGQNVTFRCDPISEHNRLYWYRQTLGQGPEFLTYFQNEAQLEKSRLLSDRFSAERPKGSFSTLEIQRTEQGDSAMYLCASSLTAYDEQFFGPGTRLTVL.

The V gene is TRBV5-5, the J gene TRBJ2-7; 9 bases are a match to TRBD2. This CDR3 region has 18 residues. Trimming took 0 bases from V and 6 from J; bases not matched to a gene: 16. Germline-derived CDR1 and CDR2 are SGHKS and YYEKEE (reference sequence). Written as DNA, the CDR3 is TGTGCCAGCAGCTTGGTGGCTAGCGGGAAAGTCGGCGCCTCCGAGCAGTACTTC. It encodes CASSLVASGKVGASEQYF.

The chain has TRBV20-1 and TRBJ2-7, with D unresolved. This CDR3 is built from 12 residues. Between the trimmed V and J ends, which lost 4 bases and 6 bases, there was a span of 13 bases. Germline CDR1 DFQATT, CDR2 SNEGSKA (reference sequence). CDR3 DNA sequence: TGCAGTGCTACTTGGGCTCAAGGCGAGCAGTACTTC. Translating gives CSATWAQGEQYF.

This clonotype was detected a few times. The chain links TRBV3-1 to TRBJ2-6; unclear D gene. CDR3 length equals 15 residues. Trimming took off 4 bases at V and 0 bases at J, with 7 bases between the two ends. Germline V gene data show CDR1 as LGHDT and CDR2 as YNNKEL (reference sequence). The CDR3 region is CASSPRRSGANVLTF. In nucleotides, the CDR3 is TGTGCCAGCAGCCCGCGTCGCTCTGGGGCCAACGTCCTGACTTTC.

The chain employs TRBV21-1 and TRBJ2-7; the table's TRBD1 call for D was not verified on the DNA. TRBV21-1 is assigned pseudogene status. The CDR3 covers 14 residues. The CDR3 nucleotides read TGTGCCAGCAGCTCTGGGGCAAGCCCCTACGAGCAGTACTTC. This translates into CASSSGASPYEQYF.

In this sample, this clonotype turned up a few times. The CDR3, as DNA: TGCGCCAGCAGCCAAGGAGTTATCCGGGACAGGGGGCCCCTCTACGAGCAGTACTTC. It codes for CASSQGVIRDRGPLYEQYF. This rearrangement joins TRBV4-1 to TRBJ2-7, with 12 nucleotides matching TRBD1. The CDR3 extends over 19 amino acids. The germline V gene has CDR1 MGHRA and CDR2 YSYEKL. J lost 3 bases, V lost 1 base, and 13 bases had no gene match.

This clonotype has a handful of counts. This chain uses TRBV5-1 with TRBJ1-2; D possibly corresponds to TRBD1 (5 bases). The V gene's germline CDR1 is SGHRS and CDR2 YFSETQ. This CDR3 is built from 15 residues. V was clipped by 4 bases and J by 2 bases, with 15 bases between them. This CDR3 is CASSLKDSINYGYTF. For the CDR3, the DNA is TGCGCCAGCAGCCTCAAAGACAGTATAAACTATGGCTACACCTTC.

There are a few counts of this clonotype. The rearrangement uses TRBV9 and TRBJ1-2, with 8 bases aligning to TRBD1. CDR3 size: 13 residues. The germline V gene encodes CDR1 SGDLS and CDR2 YYNGEE. After removal of 3 bases from V and 5 bases from J, the junction contained 3 bases not matched to a gene. The DNA for the CDR3 is TGTGCCAGCAGCGACAGGGGGAGGTATGGCTACACCTTC. Protein: CASSDRGRYGYTF.